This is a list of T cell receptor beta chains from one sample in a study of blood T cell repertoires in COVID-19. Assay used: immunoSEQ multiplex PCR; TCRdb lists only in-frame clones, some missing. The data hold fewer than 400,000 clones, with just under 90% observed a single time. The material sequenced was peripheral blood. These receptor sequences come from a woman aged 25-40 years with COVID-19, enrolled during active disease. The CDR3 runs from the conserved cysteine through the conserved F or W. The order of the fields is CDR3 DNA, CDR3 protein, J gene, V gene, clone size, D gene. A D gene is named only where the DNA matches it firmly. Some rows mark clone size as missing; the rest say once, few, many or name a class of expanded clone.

TGTGCCAGCAGCTTAGCGCCAGGAAATGGCTACACCTTC,CASSLAPGNGYTF,TRBJ1-2,TRBV7-2,NA,NA
TGTGCCACCAGTGATCCCTACAGTCCGACCACAGATACGCAGTATTTT,CATSDPYSPTTDTQYF,TRBJ2-3,TRBV24-1,NA,NA
TGTGCCAGCAGCTTGGGCCCCTTGGCAGGGGCCAACGTCCTGACTTTC,CASSLGPLAGANVLTF,TRBJ2-6,TRBV5-6,NA,NA
TGTGCCATCAGTGAGCAGGCCCGACAAGGAAGGCATTTT,CAISEQARQGRHF,TRBJ1-5,TRBV10-3,NA,NA
TGTGCCACCAGCAGTTCAACAGCAACTAATGAAAAACTGTTTTTT,CATSSSTATNEKLFF,TRBJ1-4,TRBV15,NA,NA
TGTGCCAGCAGCTATTGGGACACCAGCTATGGCTACACCTTC,CASSYWDTSYGYTF,TRBJ1-2,TRBV3-1/TRBV3-2,few,NA
TGTGCCAGCAGCCCCCTTGAGTCAGGTAATCAGCCCCAGCATTTT,CASSPLESGNQPQHF,TRBJ1-5,TRBV7-9,NA,NA
TGTGCCAGCAGTTTTGACTACCAGCGTGAGCAGTTCTTC,CASSFDYQREQFF,TRBJ2-1,TRBV12-3/TRBV12-4,few,NA
TGTGCCAGCAGTCGTGACAGCGGAAACACCATATATTTT,CASSRDSGNTIYF,TRBJ1-3,TRBV6-5,NA,NA
TGTGCCAGTGGACGGGGGATCCGAGCGAATGAGCAGTTCTTC,CASGRGIRANEQFF,TRBJ2-1,TRBV19,NA,NA
TGTGCCAGCAGTTTCTCTGGAGGGGTAGGGGAACAGCATTTT,CASSFSGGVGEQHF,TRBJ1-5,TRBV28,once,NA
TGTGCCAGCGGGACAGGGTTTGGAAACACCATATATTTT,CASGTGFGNTIYF,TRBJ1-3,TRBV27,NA,TRBD1
TGCGCCAGCAGCCAAACTTCGGGGAGCAGAACTAATGAAAAACTGTTTTTT,CASSQTSGSRTNEKLFF,TRBJ1-4,TRBV4-1,NA,NA
TGCAGCGTTGGGGACAGCCCTAACACTGAAGCTTTCTTT,CSVGDSPNTEAFF,TRBJ1-1,TRBV29-1,NA,TRBD1
TGTGCCAGCTCACCCTTTACAGGGGAATCACCCCTCCACTTT,CASSPFTGESPLHF,TRBJ1-6,TRBV18,once,TRBD1
TGTGCCAGCAGTCCCACCAGAAGACAGGCCGGCTATGGCTACACCTTC,CASSPTRRQAGYGYTF,TRBJ1-2,TRBV27,NA,NA
TGTGCCATCAGTGAAACAGTCGATGGCTACACCTTC,CAISETVDGYTF,TRBJ1-2,TRBV10-3,NA,NA
TGCGCCAGCACCAGAAAGTCTAGCGGGGGAAAAGGAGGGAGCACAGATACGCAGTATTTT,CASTRKSSGGKGGSTDTQYF,TRBJ2-3,TRBV5-1,once,TRBD2
TGTGCCAGTAGTATAGACGGGGGGGTCGACAATGAGCAGTTCTTC,CASSIDGGVDNEQFF,TRBJ2-1,TRBV19,NA,TRBD2
TGCGCCAGCAGCCAAGATGGGGACAGCTATGGCTACACCTTC,CASSQDGDSYGYTF,TRBJ1-2,TRBV4-1,NA,TRBD1
TGTGCCAGCAGTTTTAGGGGCAAGATGAACACTGAAGCTTTCTTT,CASSFRGKMNTEAFF,TRBJ1-1,TRBV28,NA,NA
TGTGCCATCAGTGAGTCCACAGGGGTTGGCTACACCTTC,CAISESTGVGYTF,TRBJ1-2,TRBV10-3,NA,TRBD1